Presented here are 22 T cell receptor beta chains from one specimen sequenced in a study of cytomegalovirus exposure and HLA in healthy donors. PCR employed 60 Vbeta and 13 Jbeta primers. TCRdb's copy holds only in-frame clones and misses some; the assay was immunoSEQ multiplex PCR. The table records about 140,000 clones, roughly 80% of them present only once. The sequenced material came from PBMCs. The receptors were gathered from a male donor in good health and CMV-seronegative.

For the CDR3, the DNA is TGTGCCAGCAGCCTTAATCAGCCCCAGCATTTT. This codes for CASSLNQPQHF. The J gene is TRBJ1-5, the V gene TRBV2; D ambiguous. This CDR3 has 11 residues. Trimming stripped 6 bases from V and 4 bases from J, with 4 bases between. Germline CDR1 SNHLY, CDR2 FYNNEI. Full variable domain (missing parts from reference TRBV2 and TRBJ1-5): EPEVTQTPSHQVTQMGQEVILRCVPISNHLYFYWYRQILGQKVEFLVSFYNNEISEKSEIFDDQFSVERPDGSNFTLKIRSTKLEDSAMYFCASSLNQPQHFGDGTRLSIL.

V usage is TRBV23-1 and J usage is TRBJ1-4; TRBD1 is a possible D gene (5 bases). TRBV23-1 is an ORF; its function is uncertain. CDR3 length: 14 residues. V dropped 11 bases and J dropped 5 bases, with 18 bases sitting between them. CDR3 nucleotides: TGCGCCGTCAAGGGGATCTGGAGAAATGAAAAACTGTTTTTT. The encoded protein is CAVKGIWRNEKLFF.

This chain joins TRBV4-1 and TRBJ1-5; 8 bases fit TRBD1. The CDR3 spans 14 residues. V lost 4 bases, J lost 7 bases, and 6 bases stayed unmatched. CDR1 MGHRA and CDR2 YSYEKL come from the germline V gene. For the CDR3, the DNA is TGCGCCAGCAGCCCCTCAGGGGGCGGGCAGCCCCAGCATTTT. Its translation is CASSPSGGGQPQHF.

The V and J genes are TRBV14 and TRBJ1-5, with D perhaps matching TRBD1 (6 bases). The CDR3 is 14 amino acids. Germline-derived CDR1 and CDR2 are SGHDN and FVKESK. V lost 4 bases to trimming and J lost 7 bases, with 14 bases between them. The CDR3 sequence is CASSLGDRSQPQHF. The DNA of the CDR3 is TGTGCCAGCAGCCTTGGAGACAGGTCCCAGCCCCAGCATTTT.

This chain connects TRBV30 to TRBJ1-1; 9 positions agree with TRBD1. Trimming removed 0 bases from V and 4 bases from J; junction bases left unmatched: 6. The germline gives CDR1 GTSNPN, CDR2 SVGIG (reference sequence). This CDR3 spans 15 amino acids. The CDR3 loop reads CAWSVHRGRITEAFF. The CDR3 DNA reads as TGTGCCTGGAGTGTGCACAGGGGGCGGATCACTGAAGCTTTCTTT.

The CDR3 region has the DNA TGCGCCAGCAGCTTGGGGCAGGGAATAAGTAGCGAGACCCAGTACTTC. Its protein is CASSLGQGISSETQYF. The genes are TRBV5-1 and TRBJ2-5; D may be TRBD1 (5 bases). Germline lookup yields CDR1 SGHRS and CDR2 YFSETQ. This CDR3 is 16 amino acids long. V lost 0 bases and J lost 5, with 17 bases in between.

V usage is TRBV4-1 and J usage is TRBJ1-2; 8 bases match TRBD1. The CDR3 length is 16 residues. Germline V gene sequence: CDR1 MGHRA, CDR2 YSYEKL. V dropped 5 bases and J dropped 0; count of bases not matched to a gene: 8. Written as DNA, the CDR3 is TGCGCCAGCAGCGGCCCGGGACAGGCTTCTAACTATGGCTACACCTTC. Amino acid sequence: CASSGPGQASNYGYTF.

The table lists this clone with a count of one. The V gene is TRBV18, the J gene TRBJ1-5; 7 bases map to TRBD1. Germline assignment: CDR1 KGHSH and CDR2 LQKENI. V lost 4 bases to trimming and J lost 7 bases; unmatched junction nucleotides: 7. The CDR3 runs to 14 residues. The CDR3 DNA reads as TGTGCCAGCTCACTCACAGGGGAAAACCAGCCCCAGCATTTT. This translates into CASSLTGENQPQHF.

The CDR3 protein is CASSLAASGRNNEQFF. For the CDR3, the DNA is TGTGCCAGCAGCTTGGCGGCTAGCGGGAGGAACAATGAGCAGTTCTTC. The V and J genes are TRBV5-4 and TRBJ2-1, with 11 bases lining up with TRBD2. CDR1 and CDR2 (germline): SGHNT, YYREEE (reference sequence). This CDR3 has 16 amino acids. J lost 5 bases, V lost 0 bases, and 4 bases had no gene match.

The rearrangement uses TRBV4-3 and TRBJ2-1; a weak D match, TRBD2 (6 bases). The CDR3 sequence is 14 residues long. Trimming removed 4 bases at V and 1 base at J, with 8 bases between. Germline values: CDR1 LGHNA, CDR2 YSLEER. Here the CDR3 reads CASSRGESYNEQFF. The CDR3 DNA reads TGCGCCAGCAGCCGGGGGGAGTCCTACAATGAGCAGTTCTTC.

The chain employs TRBV4-1 and TRBJ2-7; D call uncertain. CDR1 MGHRA and CDR2 YSYEKL come from the germline V gene. The CDR3 is 14 residues long. The V and J ends lost 1 base and 0 bases respectively, with 7 bases between them. The DNA of the CDR3 is TGCGCCAGCAGCCAAGGGCAGGTCTCCTACGAGCAGTACTTC. This translates into CASSQGQVSYEQYF.

The chain couples TRBV7-2 to TRBJ1-1; 8 positions agree with TRBD1. CDR1 SGHTA and CDR2 FQGNSA come from the germline V gene. CDR3 length: 14 amino acids. Trimming took 5 bases from V and 2 from J; bases not matched to a gene: 4. CDR3 DNA: TGTGCCAGCAGCGCGACAGGGGTTAACACTGAAGCTTTCTTT. It translates to CASSATGVNTEAFF.

This chain links TRBV7-2 with TRBJ1-4; maybe TRBD1 (5 bases). Trimming shortened V by 1 base and J by 10 bases, and 13 bases separated the two germline ends. The CDR3 consists of 14 residues. CDR1 is SGHTA and CDR2 is FQGNSA in the germline V gene. The CDR3 coding sequence is TGTGCCAGCAGCTTAGACCTGTGGGGCCCAAAACTGTTTTTT. Translation gives CASSLDLWGPKLFF.

This clone was seen a single time. V gene TRBV27 combines with J gene TRBJ1-5; no definite D call. CDR3 length: 13 residues. Germline values: CDR1 MNHEY, CDR2 SMNVEV (reference sequence). The V end lost 4 bases, the J end lost 5 bases, and 9 bases lay between the germline ends. The CDR3: CASSSGADQPQHF. Here the CDR3 DNA reads TGTGCCAGCAGTTCAGGCGCAGATCAGCCCCAGCATTTT.

This clone was picked up one time. The chain is built from TRBV7-3 and TRBJ2-7; D ambiguous. The last part of the DNA fits TRBJ2-5 better; the J call may be wrong. Germline CDR1 is SGHTA and CDR2 is FQGTGA. This CDR3 spans 14 amino acids. This CDR3 reads CASSLTGGQETQYF. The CDR3 DNA follows: TGTGCCAGCAGCTTAACGGGTGGACAAGAGACCCAGTACTTC.

This clone has a single count. The V and J genes are TRBV6-1 and TRBJ1-1; 7 positions agree with TRBD1. Trimming cost V 4 bases and J 4 bases; bases outside gene matches: 6. The CDR3 totals 14 residues. Germline V gene data show CDR1 as MNHNS and CDR2 as SASEGT. The CDR3 loop reads CASSVTGSGTEAFF. In nucleotides, the CDR3 is TGTGCCAGCAGTGTGACAGGGTCGGGCACTGAAGCTTTCTTT.

This chain connects TRBV5-1 to TRBJ2-5, with TRBD2 as a possible D gene (7 bases). With the DNA end fitting TRBJ2-7 better, the J assignment may be wrong. Germline CDR1 SGHRS, CDR2 YFSETQ. CDR3 size: 16 residues. The CDR3 loop is CASSFGGGGGAYEQYF. The CDR3 nucleotides are TGCGCCAGCAGCTTCGGAGGAGGTGGGGGGGCTTACGAGCAGTACTTC.

V gene TRBV18 combines with J gene TRBJ1-2; possible D gene TRBD1, 5 bases. This CDR3 region has 14 residues. V was shortened by 6 bases and J by 12 bases, with 23 bases between the two germline ends. CDR1 KGHSH and CDR2 LQKENI come from the germline V gene. The CDR3 nucleotides read TGTGCCAGCTCGAAAGGACATGCGAAAGAGAGTAACACCTTC. Its translation is CASSKGHAKESNTF.

The CDR3 coding sequence is TGTGCCAGCAGTCTCGGACAGGGTTTTCAGCCCCAGCATTTT. Amino acids: CASSLGQGFQPQHF. The chain employs TRBV28 and TRBJ1-5; 8 nucleotides line up with TRBD1. This CDR3 comprises 14 residues. V lost 5 bases and J lost 6; bases outside the gene matches: 6. Per the germline V gene, CDR1 is MDHEN and CDR2 is SYDVKM.

The V call is TRBV4-1, the J call TRBJ2-7, with TRBD2 matching 8 bases. The CDR3 is 16 amino acids. Looked up from germline, CDR1 is MGHRA and CDR2 is YSYEKL. The V and J ends lost 3 bases and 3 bases, in that order; junction bases with no gene match: 10. CDR3 sequence reads: CASSQGTSGRSYEQYF. The CDR3 nucleotides read TGCGCCAGCAGCCAGGGCACTAGCGGACGTAGCTACGAGCAGTACTTC.

J is TRBJ2-5 and V is TRBV2, with D perhaps TRBD2 (6 bases). The CDR3 has 13 amino acids. Germline CDR1 reads SNHLY; CDR2 reads FYNNEI. V gave up 10 bases and J gave up 5 bases, with 17 bases separating them. CDR3 loop: CATESTSLETQYF. The CDR3 DNA is TGTGCCACCGAGAGTACTAGCCTGGAGACCCAGTACTTC.

V is TRBV6-6 and J is TRBJ1-5, with D unresolved. The CDR3 is 13 amino acids. Per germline, CDR1 MNHNY and CDR2 SVGAGI (reference sequence). V was pared by 8 bases and J by 4 bases, with 12 bases between. The CDR3: CASALGGNQPQHF. The DNA for the CDR3 is TGTGCCAGCGCCCTTGGAGGTAATCAGCCCCAGCATTTT.